This T cell receptor (beta chain) was sequenced in a study of cytomegalovirus exposure and HLA in healthy donors (dated by TCRdb to 2015 to 2018). Looking at the study overall: In an earlier analysis of approximately 640 of the donors, under 300 Gb of sequence data and some 100 million unique TCR beta sequences from about 179 million T cells were reported. Every discovery cohort repertoire had been produced on one sequencing platform. The study aimed to test whether signatures of past pathogen exposure could be identified by cataloging public T cell receptors. Because of strong linkage in the cohort, five DR-DQ haplotypes were treated as single units for association and clustering. Genome-wide SNP genotypes for about 60% of the roughly 670 donors were used in a later genetic analysis, which treated that subset as a discovery cohort. The genetic ancestry cluster associated with self-reported Caucasian donors included over 65% of the 398 genotyped donors. In an earlier analysis of several hundred of the donors, high-throughput TCR beta sequencing was used to judge whether each TCR beta V gene segment behaved as functional or pseudogenic. Typing coverage differed by locus: A, B, C, DRB1 and DQB1 were typed in roughly 629-630 donors, DQA1 in about 510, DPA1 in 606, and DPB1 in 450 to 490. Across approximately 420 genotyped donors of the cohort, an average of roughly 250,000 unique TCR beta nucleotide sequences per donor were sequenced, and around 20% of those sequences were non-productive. Around 320 gigabases of sequencing data and tens of millions of unique TCR sequences were included in an early release covering 550 to 800 HLA-typed donors. Donor age, sex, ethnicity and CMV serostatus were compiled alongside the repertoire data. Using immunosequencing, the study profiled T cell repertoires from fewer than 850 subjects and related those repertoires to cytomegalovirus serostatus. To study patterns of TCR occurrence, a later analysis re-analyzed previously published TCR beta repertoires from several hundred donors and added high-resolution HLA genotyping. Besides the first cohort of around 700 subjects, a separate validation cohort made up of roughly 120 different subjects was used. The study combined high-throughput TCR immunosequencing, statistical association of individual TCRs with disease status, and machine learning to predict cytomegalovirus infection status. The later analysis used no new phenotypic data to find candidate immune exposures, relying instead on TCR beta sequences and their occurrence across donors. Class I and class II HLA loci were covered by the typing at four-digit resolution.

The paper's findings and limits, for the study overall: According to a later analysis, most CMV-associated TCR beta chains appeared to be HLA-restricted, and the HLA associations seemed to be driven largely by CMV exposure. A later analysis reported that several top co-occurrence clusters appeared linked to parvovirus B19, influenza, CMV and Epstein-Barr virus. Because HLA typing was missing for some donors at each locus, association tests included only the typed subset. A cluster of highly shared sequence variants was judged likely to be a technical artifact of the sequencing pipeline. The presence/absence analyses assumed that sequencing depth was roughly uniform across donors, and that assumption may not be true. Strong co-occurrence of HLA alleles, especially DR and DQ, made assigning TCR associations to individual alleles difficult. Linkage disequilibrium might explain the correlated functional status among segregating V segments, but an unknown experimental factor could not be excluded. The classifier was reported to diagnose cytomegalovirus status with high specificity and sensitivity in both the original cohort and the validation cohort. In vitro tests confirmed that three of the cytomegalovirus-associated TCR beta chains recognize cytomegalovirus antigens. In a later genetic analysis, fewer N-insertions in productive TCRs were reported among donors in an Asian-associated ancestry cluster than the approximately 710-donor mean. The earlier analysis of around 600 of the donors excluded around 17 rarely observed V segments, including chromosome 9 orphons, because counts were too low. For the cohort, immune exposure information was limited to CMV serostatus. In an earlier analysis of some 540 of the donors, most TCR beta V segments appeared in productive rearrangements about 87% or about 30% of the time, broadly matching IMGT annotations. In a later analysis, TCR association rates were found to vary across HLA loci, with the most associated TCRs seen for DRB1 alleles and the fewest for HLA-C alleles. Specific HLA alleles were associated with more than 15,000 TCR beta sequences at a false discovery rate of 0.05 in a later analysis. It was suggested by the authors that the approach could potentially be generalized to other disease states and immunological phenotypes. Compared with equally common non-associated chains, HLA-associated TCR beta chains in a later analysis were more clonally expanded and had lower generation probabilities. Across donors, most TCR sequences were observed very rarely, whereas some public TCRs were present in many individuals. The cohort was sequenced for TCR beta chains only, and without alpha or paired-chain data the features that could be detected were limited. A later genetic analysis associated a missense DCLRE1C variant with V-gene and J-gene trimming of TCR beta chains, and an independent cohort replicated the association. A further reported finding was that TCR beta sequences accurately predicted the HLA-A and HLA-B alleles for most subjects in the first cohort. The study listed approximately 150 TCR beta chains as associated with cytomegalovirus.

Library preparation was by the immunoSEQ multiplex PCR assay. For the multiplex PCR, a mixture combining 60 forward primers for TCR Vbeta segments and 13 reverse primers for TCR Jbeta segments was used. The CDR3 region of rearranged TCR beta genes was amplified from genomic DNA with a multiplex PCR assay. The amplified TCR beta libraries were sequenced on the Illumina HiSeq System as 87-base-pair reads. The original methods were these. A later analysis tallied 80 million to 95 million unique TCR beta chains across the 650 to 750 repertoires, and around 10 million of those chains were shared by two or more donors. A nearest-neighbor algorithm error-corrected the raw reads and collapsed the reads into unique sequences, merging closely related sequences to remove PCR and sequencing errors. V, D and J gene segments were assigned by aligning CDR3 sequences to IMGT reference sequences. For a sequence to be retained, a match of at least six nucleotides to both a V gene segment and a J gene segment was required. A rearrangement was called productive if the CDR3 had no stop codons and remained in frame with V and J, and every other rearrangement was called non-productive. Following IMGT convention, CDR3 was defined as the stretch from the second conserved V-encoded cysteine up to the conserved J-encoded phenylalanine. Sequences without an unambiguous match to a single V gene segment were excluded from the earlier analysis of several hundred of the donors. In an earlier analysis of a few hundred of the donors, V segments were called functional above 56.7% productive rearrangements and were called segregating when the between-donor standard deviation exceeded 5%. A statistical classification framework was built for diagnosing cytomegalovirus status from the catalog of TCR beta chain sequences. In a later analysis, V and J genes were assigned by comparing TCR nucleotide sequences against IMGT/GENE-DB human TR gene sequences. In a later analysis, CDR3 sequences and most-parsimonious VDJ recombination scenarios were assigned using the TCRdist pipeline. In a later analysis, each TCR beta chain was defined by its CDR3 amino acid sequence together with its V-gene family, and reads without a unique V-gene family were excluded. In a later analysis, around 600 highly shared, low-generation-probability nucleotide sequences were removed to address suspected cross-contamination and a sequencing artifact. In a later analysis, a clonal expansion index was calculated for each public chain from normalized within-repertoire ranks of inferred template counts. In a later analysis, generation probabilities were computed with a VDJ recombination model fitted to out-of-frame rearrangements, and the resulting probabilities were checked against IGoR. Hypergeometric tests were used in a later analysis to score TCR-TCR, TCR-HLA and TCR-CMV co-occurrence, with a repertoire-size bias correction applied to the TCR pairs. False discovery rates were estimated in a later analysis by permuting HLA or CMV assignments 20 times. In a later analysis, co-occurring TCRs were grouped using DBSCAN, with TCRdist sequence similarity added in when clustering inside HLA-allele-positive subsets. Co-occurrence clustering excluded repertoires with fewer than 30,000 or more than 120,000 public chains, plus five with anomalous nucleotide sharing. TCRdb carries this immuneACCESS record with in-frame sequences only. Its versions omit some clonotypes, under half of them owing to an unresolved V gene in the studies checked, with the rest unexplained. From that table come the V and J calls and clone size; the DNA was used to work out D and trimming. The sample table contains some 170,000 clones; only one count was recorded for roughly 80% of them. The ten largest clones capture 2.9% of the sample.

Note on this clone: Its target antigen remains unknown. The record has no base qualities; no much larger clone is one base away.

The cohort comprised around 690 healthy bone marrow donors. Cohort members were all nominally healthy when sampled, although unrecorded immune exposures were likely present. The donor was CMV seronegative and was included in the group of 352 seronegative cohort members. Every donor gave a peripheral blood sample, and the peripheral blood mononuclear cells from that sample were used for TCR beta sequencing. The Qiagen DNeasy Blood Extraction Kit was used to extract genomic DNA from the blood cell samples. The origin of this receptor is a female donor in good health and CMV-seronegative. Sequenced material: PBMCs.

The nucleotide sequence is given as TGTGCCAGCAGGCCGGGGGGGATTAACTATGGCTACACCTTC. It specifies CASRPGGINYGYTF. The chain joins TRBV14 to TRBJ1-2; TRBD1 is possibly the D segment (5 matching bases). V and J lose 6 bases and 1 base, and a span of 12 bases separates them. Based on the germline V gene, the CDR1 and CDR2 sequences are SGHDN and FVKESK. The CDR3 contains 14 residues, cysteine and phenylalanine counted. Only the CDR3 portion is preserved as DNA: 42 bases, with reading frame beginning at the first base. The reference TRBV14 and TRBJ1-2 proteins fill in what lies around the CDR3, so the full variable domain reads EAGVTQFPSHSVIEKGQTVTLRCDPISGHDNLYWYRRVMGKEIKFLLHFVKESKQDESGMPNNRFLAERTGGTYSTLKVQPAELEDSGVYFCASRPGGINYGYTFGSGTRLTVV.